These T cell receptor beta chains were read from a single sample in a study of T-cell memory formation after mild COVID-19. Each CDR3 protein is one row after TCRdb ran MiXCR on the 5' RACE reads. The table has around 450,000 distinct CDR3 sequences, 20% seen once. The sequenced sample was PBMCs or a T cell subset sorted from them (not recorded which). The receptor set was obtained from an adult woman who had mild COVID-19 (a few samples of this study predate the infection). Cell type and time point are not known. The CDR3 runs from the conserved cysteine through the conserved F or W. A D gene is named only where the DNA matches it firmly. Clone size is not always given. Where it is, it says once, few, many or a class for expanded clones.

cdr3_nt cdr3_aa d_call j_call clone_size v_call
TGCAGTGCTCATGATGGCGATAGGCGGACGATACTAGCCAAAAACATTCAGTACTTC CSAHDGDRRTILAKNIQYF - TRBJ2-4 - TRBV20-1
TGTGCCAGCAGGGGCGGGACGCAGGCGATCTACGAGCAGTACTTC CASRGGTQAIYEQYF - TRBJ2-7 few TRBV12-3/TRBV12-4
TGCGCCAGCAGCCAAGTAGCAATGAACGAGCAGTACTTC CASSQVAMNEQYF - TRBJ2-7 few TRBV4-1
TGTGCCAGCAGTGCTCTGGGAGCGGCAGGGCGCCACGAGCAGTACTTC CASSALGAAGRHEQYF - TRBJ2-7 once TRBV2
TGTGCCAGCAGCACCCGGGACCGACTCTTAGAAACAGATACGCAGTATTTT CASSTRDRLLETDTQYF - TRBJ2-3 - TRBV7-9
TGTGCCTGGGGACTAGCGGAATACAATGAGCAGTTCTTC CAWGLAEYNEQFF TRBD2 TRBJ2-1 few TRBV30
TGCAGCGTTGAGGGGCCACAGGGGACCTACGAGCAGTACTTC CSVEGPQGTYEQYF TRBD1 TRBJ2-7 few TRBV29-1
TGTGCCAGCAGTGAACAGGGTCCAGGGTTCATGAACACTGAAGCTTTCTTT CASSEQGPGFMNTEAFF - TRBJ1-1 few TRBV2
TGTGCCAGCAACTCTGTAGGGTATACCTACGAGCAGTACTTC CASNSVGYTYEQYF - TRBJ2-7 few TRBV5-5
TGTGCCAGCAGGACCGGGGCCACAGATACGCAGTATTTT CASRTGATDTQYF - TRBJ2-3 few TRBV7-6